This entry lists 15 T cell receptor beta chains sequenced from one sample in a study of cytomegalovirus exposure and HLA in healthy donors. With 60 Vbeta and 13 Jbeta primers, the PCR was carried out. The assay was immunoSEQ multiplex PCR, and TCRdb's table has in-frame clones only and misses some. The specimen's table records 150,000 to 200,000 clones. The sample consisted of PBMCs. The receptors stem from a man younger than 45 in good health and CMV-seronegative.

The gene calls are TRBV4-1 and TRBJ1-4, with D hard to call. Trimming removed 1 base at V and 5 bases at J, with 5 bases between. The CDR3 has 13 amino acids. CDR1 MGHRA and CDR2 YSYEKL come from the germline V gene. The CDR3 bases are TGCGCCAGCAGCCAAGTTAGAAATGAAAAACTGTTTTTT. Its translation is CASSQVRNEKLFF.

V usage is TRBV7-3 and J usage is TRBJ1-1; the D gene is possibly TRBD1 (5 bases). Between the trimmed V and J ends, which lost 4 bases and 7 bases, there was a span of 13 bases. The CDR3 spans 13 residues. Germline lookup yields CDR1 SGHTA and CDR2 FQGTGA. CDR3 region: CASSSDRQNEAFF. The CDR3 nucleotides are TGTGCCAGCAGCTCCGATAGACAGAATGAAGCTTTCTTT.

J is TRBJ2-7 and V is TRBV4-1; 14 bases line up with TRBD2. CDR3 length equals 18 residues. Trimming removed 4 bases from V and 4 bases from J; junction bases left unmatched: 12. Germline loops: CDR1 MGHRA, CDR2 YSYEKL. The CDR3 region has the DNA TGCGCCAGCAGCCCCCGACTAGCGGGGGGGTCCTTGGAGTACGAGCAGTACTTC. This gives the protein CASSPRLAGGSLEYEQYF.

The gene calls are TRBV5-1 and TRBJ1-3, with no clear D. CDR3 length: 15 amino acids. CDR1 and CDR2 from the germline V gene are SGHRS and YFSETQ. V was clipped by 0 bases and J by 4 bases, with 11 bases between them. The CDR3 loop reads CASSLAAGTGNTIYF. For the CDR3, the DNA is TGCGCCAGCAGCTTGGCCGCAGGAACGGGAAACACCATATATTTT.

The chain joins TRBV29-1 to TRBJ1-2, with D maybe TRBD1 (6 bases). The CDR3 runs to 14 residues. Germline CDR1 and CDR2: SQVTM and ANQGSEA. Trimming left V 6 bases short and J 7 bases short, with 21 bases between. The CDR3 DNA follows: TGCAGCGTGATGCAGGGGAGTGATTATGGTGGCTACACCTTC. It translates to CSVMQGSDYGGYTF.

The rearrangement uses TRBV11-2 and TRBJ2-5, with D possibly TRBD1 on 5 matching bases. The CDR3 consists of 13 residues. V lost 5 bases to trimming and J lost 1 base, with 8 bases between them. Per germline, CDR1 SGHAT and CDR2 FQNNGV. The CDR3 region has the DNA TGTGCCAGCAGCCGGACACCCCAAGAGACCCAGTACTTC. Amino acid sequence: CASSRTPQETQYF.

The chain links TRBV6-6 to TRBJ1-3; a weak D match, TRBD1 (5 bases). The CDR3 is 13 amino acids. Germline assignment: CDR1 MNHNY and CDR2 SVGAGI (reference sequence). The ends were cut back, 0 bases at V and 10 bases at J, with 10 bases in the middle. In DNA form, the CDR3 reads TGTGCCAGCAGTTACTCGGGTCGGGGGACCATATATTTT. This sequence encodes CASSYSGRGTIYF.

This chain uses TRBV28 with TRBJ2-2; TRBD2 might be the D (6 bases). Germline CDR1 reads MDHEN; CDR2 reads SYDVKM. With 7 bases removed from V and 5 bases from J, the gap between germline ends came to 17 bases. The CDR3 contains 15 residues. In DNA, the CDR3 is TGTGCCAGCATCGACGGGAGAACTGGGACCGGGGAGCTGTTTTTT. Its translation: CASIDGRTGTGELFF.

The genes are TRBV6-5 and TRBJ2-7, with 10 bases lining up with TRBD2. Germline CDR1 is MNHEY and CDR2 is SVGAGI. V dropped 2 bases and J dropped 2; count of bases not matched to a gene: 3. The CDR3 is 15 residues long. CDR3 in DNA: TGTGCCAGCAGTTACACTAGCGGGGTTACCTACGAGCAGTACTTC. It is translated as CASSYTSGVTYEQYF.

The chain couples TRBV10-1 to TRBJ2-3; 7 bases fit TRBD2. V lost 8 bases, J lost 6 bases, and 2 bases stayed unmatched. The CDR3 has 11 amino acids. Per the germline V gene, CDR1 is WNHNN and CDR2 is SYGVQD (reference sequence). The CDR3 nucleotides are TGCGCCAGCGGGGAGGGGGATACGCAGTATTTT. Translating gives CASGEGDTQYF.

This chain links TRBV5-8 with TRBJ2-5; D unclear. The CDR3 length is 11 residues. V shed 2 bases and J shed 5 bases, with 4 bases lying between them. The germline V gene has CDR1 SGHTS and CDR2 YDEGEE. The CDR3 sequence: CASSFRETQYF. As DNA, the CDR3 is TGTGCCAGCAGCTTTCGGGAGACCCAGTACTTC.

CDR3 protein: CASSSIGGAYEQYF. In DNA form, the CDR3 reads TGTGCCAGCAGCTCTATAGGGGGCGCCTACGAGCAGTACTTC. The gene calls are TRBV7-3 and TRBJ2-7; 7 bases map to TRBD1. Germline V gene sequence: CDR1 SGHTA, CDR2 FQGTGA. The CDR3 has 14 amino acids. J was trimmed by 2 bases and V by 4 bases; bases with no gene match: 5.

The rearrangement uses TRBV2 and TRBJ2-3; weak D call: TRBD2 (5 bases). Germline CDR1 SNHLY, CDR2 FYNNEI. This CDR3 comprises 17 residues. V shed 6 bases and J shed 3 bases, with 22 bases lying between them. The CDR3 loop reads CASRGPPTAPGTDTQYF. DNA for the CDR3: TGTGCCAGCAGGGGCCCCCCGACTGCCCCGGGAACAGATACGCAGTATTTT.

J is TRBJ2-5 and V is TRBV5-1; 13 bases agree with TRBD2. The end of the DNA aligns better with TRBJ2-7, so the J call may be wrong. Germline CDR1 is SGHRS and CDR2 is YFSETQ. This CDR3 has 15 amino acids. The CDR3 region is CASNPGTSGINEQYF. The CDR3 region has the DNA TGCGCCAGCAACCCCGGGACTAGCGGGATAAACGAGCAGTACTTC.

The genes are TRBV25-1 and TRBJ1-3, with a possible D match to TRBD1 (6 bases). This CDR3 comprises 15 residues. From germline, CDR1 is MGHDK and CDR2 SYGVNS. V was cut by 3 bases and J by 2 bases, with 11 bases left in between. The CDR3 DNA reads as TGTGCCAGCAGTGATAGCAGGGGAGCTGGAAACACCATATATTTT. Translation gives CASSDSRGAGNTIYF.